This T cell receptor (beta chain) was profiled in a study of blood T cell repertoires in COVID-19. Study as a whole: Samples came from the United States, Italy and Spain, spanning acute and convalescent COVID-19. Nucleic acid was either cDNA or gDNA, and it came from T cells, B-cell-depleted T cells, or PBMCs.

This CDR3 contains 13 residues. Germline CDR1 and CDR2: LNHDA and SQIVND (reference sequence). V was cut by 2 bases and J by 3 bases, with 8 bases left in between. In the original processing: It was from reference gene primer amplification that nucleated cell counts were estimated. Only in-frame clones appear in the TCRdb table, and some are missing; sequencing was by immunoSEQ multiplex PCR. That table supplies the V and J calls and clone size; D and trimming were determined from the DNA. The table lists about 110,000 clones, more than 75% of them singletons. The origin of this receptor is a woman in her fifties or sixties with acute or convalescent COVID-19. The rearrangement links TRBV19 to TRBJ2-7; TRBD1 is a possible D gene (5 bases). The sequencing input was peripheral blood. CDR3 sequence reads: CASSIQQGYEQYF. The CDR3 DNA is TGTGCCAGTAGTATACAGCAGGGCTACGAGCAGTACTTC.